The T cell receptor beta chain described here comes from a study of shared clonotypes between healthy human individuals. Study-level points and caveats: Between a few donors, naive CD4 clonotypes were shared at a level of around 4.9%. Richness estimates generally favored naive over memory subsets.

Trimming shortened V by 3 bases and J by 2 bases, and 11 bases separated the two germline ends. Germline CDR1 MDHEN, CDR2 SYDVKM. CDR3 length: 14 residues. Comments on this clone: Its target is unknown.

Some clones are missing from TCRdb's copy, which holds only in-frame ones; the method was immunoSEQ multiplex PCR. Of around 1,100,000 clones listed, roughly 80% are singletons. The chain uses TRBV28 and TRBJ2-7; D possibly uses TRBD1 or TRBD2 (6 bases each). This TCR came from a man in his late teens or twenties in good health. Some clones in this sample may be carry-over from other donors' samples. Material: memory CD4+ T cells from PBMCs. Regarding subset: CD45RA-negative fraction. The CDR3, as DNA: TGTGCCAGCAGTTTGAGGGGGGCGACCTACGAGCAGTACTTC. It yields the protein CASSLRGATYEQYF.